This T cell receptor (beta chain) was captured in a study of control samples from healthy donors and cancer patients. The CDR3 is made up of 15 amino acids. CDR1 and CDR2 (germline): SEHNR, FQNEAQ (reference sequence). V was shortened by 1 base and J by 2 bases, with 10 bases between the two germline ends. The repertoire was sequenced with immunoSEQ multiplex PCR; TCRdb's copy has only in-frame clones and lacks some. The sample yields around 150,000 clones, around 96% seen once. The sequencing input was blood. The rearrangement uses TRBV7-9 and TRBJ2-3, with D possibly TRBD1 on 5 matching bases. The sequence was collected from a woman in her forties in good health. This CDR3 reads CASSLVQGNTDTQYF. The CDR3 coding sequence is TGTGCCAGCAGCTTAGTCCAGGGTAACACAGATACGCAGTATTTT.